This passage covers 32 T cell receptor beta chains from one sample sequenced in a study of T cell responses to AZD1222 COVID-19 vaccine. This table comes from immunoSEQ multiplex PCR, and its TCRdb copy is limited to in-frame clones, with some not included. This sample has under 70,000 clones, with 75% to 85% found just once. The source material was peripheral blood, sampled on day 0 of MenACWY control vaccination. These receptors all come from an adult in good health.

V usage is TRBV30 and J usage is TRBJ1-5; the match to TRBD1 covers 8 bases. The V segment lost 1 base and the J segment 6 bases; nucleotides outside the gene matches: 5. The CDR3 runs to 14 residues. Germline V gene sequence: CDR1 GTSNPN, CDR2 SVGIG (reference sequence). The CDR3: CAWSGSGGGQPQHF. In nucleotides, the CDR3 is TGTGCCTGGAGTGGGTCAGGGGGCGGTCAGCCCCAGCATTTT.

This clone has only one observation. The chain links TRBV4-1 to TRBJ2-3; the D is unclear. The CDR3 is 14 amino acids. Per the germline V gene, CDR1 is MGHRA and CDR2 is YSYEKL. V was cut by 3 bases and J by 0 bases, with 7 bases left in between. Here the CDR3 DNA reads TGCGCCAGCAGCCAGTCACCGAGCACAGATACGCAGTATTTT. Translating gives CASSQSPSTDTQYF.

The chain combines TRBV11-2 with TRBJ2-7; TRBD1 is a possible D gene (6 bases). Per the germline V gene, CDR1 is SGHAT and CDR2 is FQNNGV. The CDR3 is 14 residues long. Trimming cost V 6 bases and J 4 bases, with 16 bases left between them. The CDR3 coding sequence is TGTGCCAGCAGTAGATCCGGGACAACTTACGAGCAGTACTTC. It is translated as CASSRSGTTYEQYF.

This clone was seen once. The rearrangement links TRBV5-4 to TRBJ1-2, with 7 bases that match TRBD1. V lost 5 bases to trimming and J lost 1 base; unmatched junction nucleotides: 5. The germline V gene has CDR1 SGHNT and CDR2 YYREEE (reference sequence). CDR3 length equals 14 residues. The CDR3 loop reads CASSLTGDNYGYTF. CDR3 in DNA: TGTGCCAGCAGTCTAACAGGGGATAACTATGGCTACACCTTC.

The chain is built from TRBV6-5 and TRBJ1-1, with 10 bases that match TRBD1. The trim removed 2 bases at V and 7 bases at J, leaving 7 bases unmatched. The CDR3 extends over 15 amino acids. Germline CDR1 MNHEY, CDR2 SVGAGI. CDR3 in amino acids: CASSYEGQGWSEAFF. The CDR3 nucleotides are TGTGCCAGCAGTTACGAGGGACAGGGGTGGAGTGAAGCTTTCTTT.

This chain connects TRBV18 to TRBJ2-7; 7 positions match TRBD1. CDR3 length: 15 amino acids. Germline-derived CDR1 and CDR2 are KGHSH and LQKENI. J gave up 3 bases and V 4 bases, and 9 bases lay outside the gene matches. CDR3 in amino acids: CASSRHRDSLYEQYF. DNA for the CDR3: TGTGCCAGCTCACGCCACCGGGACAGTCTCTACGAGCAGTACTTC.

The rearrangement joins TRBV2 to TRBJ1-5, with 7 bases aligning to TRBD1. V lost 4 bases and J lost 7; bases outside the gene matches: 7. The CDR3 sequence is 14 residues long. CDR1 SNHLY and CDR2 FYNNEI come from the germline V gene. The CDR3 sequence: CASSGQGRNQPQHF. In nucleotides, the CDR3 is TGTGCCAGCAGTGGACAGGGTAGGAACCAGCCCCAGCATTTT.

V and J are TRBV6-5 and TRBJ2-5; D call uncertain. The CDR3 consists of 15 residues. V shed 6 bases and J shed 1 base, with 15 bases lying between them. The V gene's germline CDR1 is MNHEY and CDR2 SVGAGI. CDR3 nucleotide sequence: TGTGCCAGCAGCGCCTGGGCGGCTCGCCAAGAGACCCAGTACTTC. Amino acid sequence: CASSAWAARQETQYF.

V gene TRBV6-5 combines with J gene TRBJ1-2; 7 bases line up with TRBD1. Trimming cost V 6 bases and J 2 bases; bases outside gene matches: 6. Germline-derived CDR1 and CDR2 are MNHEY and SVGAGI. CDR3 size: 14 residues. This chain's CDR3 is CASRWDRANYGYTF. The CDR3 nucleotides are TGTGCCAGCAGATGGGACAGAGCGAACTATGGCTACACCTTC.

The CDR3 DNA sequence: TGTGCCAGCAGTGAAGGATATAGCAATCAGCCCCAGCATTTT. Residues: CASSEGYSNQPQHF. J is TRBJ1-5 and V is TRBV6-1, with D uncertain. In germline, CDR1 is MNHNS, CDR2 SASEGT. V gave up 1 base and J gave up 0 bases, with 4 bases separating them. The CDR3 has 14 residues.

The chain couples TRBV7-9 to TRBJ1-1; a possible D gene is TRBD1 (6 bases). Per the germline V gene, CDR1 is SEHNR and CDR2 is FQNEAQ (reference sequence). The CDR3 is 13 residues long. Trimming removed 1 base from V and 10 bases from J, with 13 bases in between. CDR3 protein: CASSLEQGRRAFF. CDR3 in DNA: TGTGCCAGCAGCTTAGAGCAGGGGCGGCGAGCTTTCTTT.

V gene TRBV28 combines with J gene TRBJ1-1, with D uncertain. The germline V gene encodes CDR1 MDHEN and CDR2 SYDVKM. With 5 bases removed from V and 1 base from J, the gap between germline ends came to 5 bases. This CDR3 is built from 12 residues. The CDR3 DNA sequence: TGTGCCAGCAGTGAGAGGAACACTGAAGCTTTCTTT. Its translation is CASSERNTEAFF. The full variable domain, rest sourced from reference TRBV28 and TRBJ1-1, is DVKVTQSSRYLVKRTGEKVFLECVQDMDHENMFWYRQDPGLGLRLIYFSYDVKMKEKGDIPEGYSVSREKKERFSLILESASTNQTSMYLCASSERNTEAFFGQGTRLTVV.

The chain uses TRBV7-9 and TRBJ2-6; 8 nucleotides line up with TRBD2. The CDR3 runs 17 residues. Germline lookup yields CDR1 SEHNR and CDR2 FQNEAQ (reference sequence). J gave up 2 bases and V 4 bases, and 7 bases lay outside the gene matches. The CDR3 coding sequence is TGTGCCAGCAGCTCCCAGCGGGAGTGGGCTGGGGCCAACGTCCTGACTTTC. Translation gives CASSSQREWAGANVLTF.

V is TRBV6-1 and J is TRBJ1-2; D may be TRBD1 (5 bases). The CDR3 is made up of 13 amino acids. V was cut by 6 bases and J by 5 bases, with 13 bases left in between. Germline loops: CDR1 MNHNS, CDR2 SASEGT. The CDR3 loop is CASRGTGAYGYTF. Here the CDR3 DNA reads TGTGCCAGCAGGGGGACCGGCGCTTATGGCTACACCTTC.

CDR3: CAIQKDWVINQPQHF. DNA of the CDR3: TGTGCCATCCAAAAAGATTGGGTGATCAATCAGCCCCAGCATTTT. The V gene is TRBV6-5, the J gene TRBJ1-5, with unresolved D. The CDR3 is 15 residues long. The germline V gene encodes CDR1 MNHEY and CDR2 SVGAGI. Trimming stripped 10 bases from V and 3 bases from J, with 19 bases between.

The gene calls are TRBV2 and TRBJ2-2, with D perhaps TRBD1 (5 bases). The CDR3 spans 13 residues. Germline lookup yields CDR1 SNHLY and CDR2 FYNNEI. Between the trimmed V and J ends, which lost 6 bases and 4 bases, there was a span of 9 bases. The CDR3 coding sequence is TGTGCCAGCAGGGGGCAGGTCACCGGGGAGCTGTTTTTT. It is translated as CASRGQVTGELFF.

V and J are TRBV28 and TRBJ1-1; D is ambiguous. V gave up 2 bases and J gave up 2 bases, with 21 bases separating them. The CDR3 is 18 amino acids. Germline assignment: CDR1 MDHEN and CDR2 SYDVKM. CDR3: CASSLRVGRATLNTEAFF. In DNA, the CDR3 is TGTGCCAGCAGTTTACGGGTCGGTCGGGCGACTCTAAACACTGAAGCTTTCTTT.

The chain is built from TRBV7-2 and TRBJ2-3, with 10 bases that match TRBD2. Germline CDR1 reads SGHTA; CDR2 reads FQGNSA. V gave up 5 bases and J gave up 15 bases; unmatched junction bases: 20. The CDR3 is 16 residues long. The CDR3 loop is CASSPRGEAGGPGGYF. DNA of the CDR3: TGTGCCAGCAGCCCCCGAGGCGAAGCGGGGGGGCCGGGAGGCTATTTT. Combining the CDR3 with reference TRBV7-2 and TRBJ2-3 gives the whole variable domain GAGVSQSPSNKVTEKGKDVELRCDPISGHTALYWYRQSLGQGLEFLIYFQGNSAPDKSGLPSDRFSAERTGGSVSTLTIQRTQQEDSAVYLCASSPRGEAGGPGGYFGPGTRLTVL.

CDR3 DNA: TGTGCCAGCACTGAGGGGGTTAACACCGGGGAGCTGTTTTTT. It codes for CASTEGVNTGELFF. V gene TRBV2 combines with J gene TRBJ2-2, with D perhaps TRBD1 (6 bases). V lost 7 bases to trimming and J lost 2 bases, with 11 bases between them. Germline assignment: CDR1 SNHLY and CDR2 FYNNEI. There are 14 residues in the CDR3.

The chain uses TRBV21-1 and TRBJ2-1; TRBD2 was called by the table and not checked on the DNA. TRBV21-1 is classified as a pseudogene. There are 14 residues in the CDR3. In nucleotides, the CDR3 is TGTGCCAGCACCCCAAACTTCTCCTACAATGAGCAGTTCTTC. Residues: CASTPNFSYNEQFF.

V usage is TRBV28 and J usage is TRBJ1-1; D remains unclear. The CDR3 loop spans 13 amino acids. Per germline, CDR1 MDHEN and CDR2 SYDVKM. V was pared by 9 bases and J by 0 bases, with 11 bases between. The CDR3 coding sequence is TGTGCCAGTACCGGGCAGTTGAACACTGAAGCTTTCTTT. This encodes CASTGQLNTEAFF. Filled out from reference TRBV28 and TRBJ1-1, the complete variable domain reads DVKVTQSSRYLVKRTGEKVFLECVQDMDHENMFWYRQDPGLGLRLIYFSYDVKMKEKGDIPEGYSVSREKKERFSLILESASTNQTSMYLCASTGQLNTEAFFGQGTRLTVV.

In this sample, this clone turned up once. The chain links TRBV5-1 to TRBJ2-1; the match to TRBD2 covers 10 bases. There are 17 residues in the CDR3. With V trimmed by 1 base and J by 0 bases, 4 bases remained unmatched. Germline V gene sequence: CDR1 SGHRS, CDR2 YFSETQ. The CDR3 sequence is CASSLQSSGSSYNEQFF. The CDR3 nucleotides read TGCGCCAGCAGCTTGCAGTCTAGCGGGAGCTCCTACAATGAGCAGTTCTTC.

This clone appeared a few times. The chain uses TRBV9 and TRBJ2-7; 7 bases align to TRBD1. V lost 7 bases, J lost 5 bases, and 18 bases stayed unmatched. Per the germline V gene, CDR1 is SGDLS and CDR2 is YYNGEE. The CDR3 spans 16 residues. The CDR3 sequence: CASSARQGDLGDEQYF. The DNA for the CDR3 is TGTGCCAGCTCCGCTCGACAGGGCGATTTAGGGGACGAGCAGTACTTC. The entire variable domain, with the rest obtained from reference TRBV9 and TRBJ2-7, is as follows: DSGVTQTPKHLITATGQRVTLRCSPRSGDLSVYWYQQSLDQGLQFLIQYYNGEERAKGNILERFSAQQFPDLHSELNLSSLELGDSALYFCASSARQGDLGDEQYFGPGTRLTVT.

The chain links TRBV6-5 to TRBJ1-6; 7 bases agree with TRBD1. Trimming took 6 bases from V and 5 from J; bases not matched to a gene: 4. The CDR3 sequence is 14 residues long. Germline CDR1 reads MNHEY; CDR2 reads SVGAGI. CDR3 sequence reads: CASRRDRDNSPLHF. The CDR3, as DNA: TGTGCCAGCAGACGGGACAGAGATAATTCACCCCTCCACTTT.

In this sample, this clone turned up once. The rearrangement joins TRBV6-1 to TRBJ2-2; maybe TRBD1 (6 bases). V lost 4 bases, J lost 0 bases, and 15 bases lay in between. The germline V gene encodes CDR1 MNHNS and CDR2 SASEGT. The CDR3 totals 17 residues. CDR3 bases: TGTGCCAGCAGTGTGAGTTCGGGACACTCGAACACCGGGGAGCTGTTTTTT. It encodes CASSVSSGHSNTGELFF.

The chain joins TRBV5-1 to TRBJ2-7; D may be TRBD2 (5 bases). This CDR3 has 13 residues. The V gene lost 5 bases and the J gene lost 4 bases, with 13 bases spanning the gap. Germline V gene sequence: CDR1 SGHRS, CDR2 YFSETQ. The chain's CDR3 is CASSPETGYEQYF. The CDR3 nucleotides are TGCGCCAGCAGTCCCGAGACGGGGTACGAGCAGTACTTC.

This chain links TRBV6-1 with TRBJ1-5; D not certain. V lost 3 bases and J lost 9, with 12 bases in between. The CDR3 covers 13 residues. Germline V lookup: CDR1 MNHNS, CDR2 SASEGT. CDR3 DNA: TGTGCCAGCAGTGAGGGCCCACGGGGGCCCCAGCATTTT. Protein: CASSEGPRGPQHF.

This chain connects TRBV24-1 to TRBJ1-5; unclear D gene. Germline CDR1 KGHDR, CDR2 SFDVKD. This CDR3 has 9 amino acids. The V gene lost 12 bases and the J gene lost 5 bases, with 4 bases spanning the gap. DNA of the CDR3: TGTGCCTCTCATCAGCCCCAGCATTTT. Protein: CASHQPQHF.

V usage is TRBV5-4 and J usage is TRBJ2-1; 7 positions agree with TRBD1. Germline V gene sequence: CDR1 SGHNT, CDR2 YYREEE (reference sequence). The CDR3 consists of 15 residues. V lost 3 bases and J lost 5; bases outside the gene matches: 8. Here the CDR3 reads CASSSRQGGNNEQFF. Here the CDR3 DNA reads TGTGCCAGCAGCTCGCGACAGGGTGGGAACAATGAGCAGTTCTTC.

With regard to this clone: An end of the junction does not agree with germline; a read error may underlie this. V usage is TRBV7-2 and J usage is TRBJ1-4, with TRBD1 matching 7 bases. CDR3 length equals 13 residues. Germline V CDR1 and CDR2: SGHTA, FQGNSA. The CDR3 reads CASSLEGAKQLLF. DNA of the CDR3: TGTGCCAGCAGCTTAGAGGGGGCAAAGCAACTGCTTTTT.

The CDR3 DNA reads TGTGCCAGCAGTTTGAGGGGAACTTCCGGGGCCAATGAGCAGTTCTTC. Its protein is CASSLRGTSGANEQFF. This chain joins TRBV27 and TRBJ2-1, with D perhaps given as TRBD1 or TRBD2 (5 bases each). The length of the CDR3 is 16 residues. V lost 3 bases to trimming and J lost 6 bases, with 18 bases between them. From germline, CDR1 is MNHEY and CDR2 SMNVEV (reference sequence).

This clone showed up just a few times. CDR3 bases: TGTGCCAGCAGTTCCGGGACACCGTTAGCAGATACGCAGTATTTT. Its translation is CASSSGTPLADTQYF. The chain uses TRBV6-5 and TRBJ2-3, with D possibly matching TRBD1 (6 bases). Trimming removed 4 bases from V and 4 bases from J, with 15 bases in between. The CDR3 runs to 15 residues. Germline CDR1 is MNHEY and CDR2 is SVGAGI.